A single T cell receptor (beta chain) is shown here with its context. This clone was counted only a few times. Its cognate antigen has yet to be identified. Base qualities are missing; no much larger clone stands one base away. The CDR3 sequence holds 16 residues, the cysteine and phenylalanine included. Just the 48-base CDR3 DNA is kept, in frame starting at base 1. CDR1 and CDR2 were assigned from the germline V gene as LGHNT and FRNRAP. Here V drops 6 bases and J drops 4 bases, and the junction holds 8 bases not matched to any gene. The sample originates from a study of beta chain features in type 1 diabetes (dated 2018 in TCRdb). About the investigation overall: Patients and healthy donors did not differ in mean age, gender distribution, total cell number or subset yield. A total of roughly 100,000,000 sorted cells were examined across all samples, and the number of cells per subset was strongly correlated with RNA yield. The study compared TCRB repertoires of sorted circulating CD4+ T cell subsets between recently diagnosed type 1 diabetes patients and matched healthy donors. Regulatory and stem cell-like memory subsets were isolated from only 8 patients and roughly 8 healthy donors, whereas naive and central memory subsets came from all 28 donors.

From each donor, a single peripheral blood sample of around 0.12 L on average was drawn into heparinised tubes. A BD FACSAria II was used to sort naive, central memory, regulatory and stem cell-like memory CD4+ T cells with a panel that included CD45RO, CCR7, CD25, CD127, CD95 and CD27. Purity was above 98% for every sorted population. PBMCs were isolated immediately by Lymphoprep density gradient centrifugation and stained directly without culture. Samples were stained and sorted in pairs, with one healthy donor and one patient per experiment, so that batch effects were minimized. Summary of the overall study and its limitations: Because cDNA rather than genomic DNA was sequenced, highly expressing activated cells could have been over-represented, although no difference in activation and CD3 levels was found between groups. Type 1 diabetes patients showed a moderate but significant shortening of TCRB CDR3 length in all four CD4+ subsets. Naive, central memory and regulatory TCRB repertoires appeared more similar among patients than among healthy donors. Only small numbers of individuals were included in the HLA sub-analyses, which left unresolved whether HLA type had any influence on TCRB rearrangement. PCR may preferentially amplify shorter templates, but because patient and control samples were amplified and corrected together, any resulting skew would affect both groups equally. Fewer insertions and more nucleotide deletions at VDJ recombination sites were observed in patients with type 1 diabetes, implying thymic rearrangement abnormalities.

The entire isolated RNA was reverse transcribed using the High Capacity cDNA Reverse Transcription Kit, and thus expressed TCRB transcripts were sequenced. Naive, central memory and regulatory T cell samples underwent deep immunoSEQ sequencing, averaging approximately 3.3 million total reads per sample. Sorted cells were lysed in RLT buffer, and RNA was extracted using DNase-treated RNeasy Micro or Mini kits according to cell number. To prevent cross-contamination, each cell subset was processed individually, whereas patient and healthy donor samples were processed jointly. Using the immunoSEQ multiplex PCR, TCRB sequences were amplified from cDNA into 87-bp fragments spanning the CDR3 region. Amplicons were sequenced on the Illumina HiSeq platform. The authors' pipeline ran thus. Synthetic template baselines were used to correct PCR bias computationally, reads within Hamming distance 2 were collapsed, and singletons that could not be merged were discarded. By aligning reads against IMGT, V, D and J genes, CDR3 length, and insertions or deletions at six rearrangement sites were assigned. Within each subset, clonotype counts were normalized to sorted cell number, and only after that were true diversity and Gini coefficients computed with the tcR R package. Repertoire sharing was quantified using the overlap coefficient calculated on TCRB nucleotide sequences. Out-of-frame TCRB sequences from naive cells were analyzed to stand in for the pre-selection repertoire. Imported from immuneACCESS, the table was reduced by TCRdb to in-frame sequences with V and J called. These copies leave out some clones; in studies compared against another copy, an unresolved V gene accounts for under half, and the cause of the remainder is not known. The V and J calls and clone size are taken from that table; D and trimming were inferred from the DNA. A total of 400,000 to 550,000 clones appear in this sample, about an eighth of them only once. The ten largest account for less than 0.06% of the sample.

This clonotype was obtained from a woman under 30 in good health. Recombination linked TRBV12-5 to TRBJ2-1, with 11 bases matching TRBD2. The sequenced sample consisted of naive CD4+ T cells from blood. This sample's cell subset or site label indicates: true naive CD4+ T cells. This receptor has the CDR3 CASGPTTSGSYNEQFF. DNA sequence: TGTGCTAGTGGACCTACTACTAGCGGGAGTTACAATGAGCAGTTCTTC.